A selection of T cell receptor beta chains follows, all from one sample in a study of T cell repertoires in cytomegalovirus infection. No cognate antigen is known for these TCRs. TCRdb reanalysed the reads using MiXCR and keeps one entry per CDR3 protein. Here the sample spans fewer than 850,000 distinct CDR3 sequences, just under 30% being singletons. The sample consisted of cultured CD8+ T cells from PBMCs, taken from culture after CMV antigen stimulation. These receptors originate from a human donor in good health (CMV status not recorded). Some clones in this sample may be carry-over from other donors' samples. CDR3s include the opening cysteine and the closing phenylalanine or tryptophan. The order of the fields is D gene, V gene, J gene, CDR3 protein. The D gene is left open where the match is weak.

TRBD2	TRBV6-5	TRBJ2-1	CASSYSLAGGPHNEQFF
NA	TRBV6-1	TRBJ2-5	CASSAGTRYQETQYF
NA	TRBV6-8	TRBJ1-6	CASGTGSHSPLHF
NA	TRBV10-2	TRBJ2-2	CASNDGAWTNTGELFF
NA	TRBV15	TRBJ2-3	CATSRDYASANTDTQYF
NA	TRBV7-9	TRBJ1-1	CASSLASQGGQAEAFF
NA	TRBV15	TRBJ1-5	CATSRAPLDRNDPSNQPQHF
NA	TRBV27	TRBJ2-5	CASSLSRGPQETQYF
NA	TRBV14	TRBJ1-4	CASSLRLTVEEKLFF
NA	TRBV6-1	TRBJ2-5	CASSEVSWGRFETQYF
NA	TRBV4-1	TRBJ2-7	CASSQDPRAGAPGSEQYF
TRBD2	TRBV29-1	TRBJ2-3	CSVGGWPSTDTQYF
NA	TRBV7-9	TRBJ2-1	CASSLTGDNEQFF
TRBD1	TRBV29-1	TRBJ2-3	CSVGPTGDGTDTQYF
TRBD2	TRBV27	TRBJ2-1	CASTGLASYNEQFF
TRBD1	TRBV7-9	TRBJ1-5	CASSLDPRGTGAFHSNQPQHF
NA	TRBV27	TRBJ1-5	CASSPDWDSNQPQHF
TRBD1	TRBV27	TRBJ2-7	CASKGQPIYEQYF
NA	TRBV6-2/TRBV6-3	TRBJ1-3	CASRGRGASSGNTIYF
NA	TRBV10-2	TRBJ2-1	CASMERTFYNEQFF
NA	TRBV4-3	TRBJ1-4	CASSQDPPGHSTNEKLFF
NA	TRBV7-6	TRBJ1-6	CATQGGQEDNSPLHF
NA	TRBV7-6	TRBJ2-6	CASSGDRISGANVLTF
TRBD1	TRBV7-9	TRBJ2-1	CASSPSPGQGNNEQFF
NA	TRBV9	TRBJ1-2	CASSVTEVGVGYTF
NA	TRBV20-1	TRBJ1-1	CSARAHSGGPNTEAFF
TRBD1	TRBV7-8	TRBJ1-1	CASSIRTGGTEAFF
TRBD1	TRBV27	TRBJ1-2	CASSAGQVEYGYTF
TRBD1	TRBV14	TRBJ1-6	CASSQTGAGSPLHF
NA	TRBV10-3	TRBJ2-1	CAISDVGEWYNEQFF
NA	TRBV12-3/TRBV12-4	TRBJ2-5	CASSFEGLGAQYF
NA	TRBV19	TRBJ2-1	CASIGVRSSYNEQFF
TRBD1	TRBV9	TRBJ2-3	CASSVGQGSTDTQYF
TRBD1	TRBV10-3	TRBJ2-3	CAIRVRQGGTDTQYF
NA	TRBV12-5	TRBJ1-6	CASGLGEYSPLHF
NA	TRBV27	TRBJ2-3	CASSLPERGQYF
NA	TRBV20-1	TRBJ1-1	CSTRGGPGTEAFF
TRBD1	TRBV4-1	TRBJ1-5	CASSQDRGQDVDQPQHF
TRBD1	TRBV29-1	TRBJ2-7	CSVAGQVRSSYEQYF
NA	TRBV6-1	TRBJ2-2	CASSEAIGRNGELFF
TRBD2	TRBV4-3	TRBJ2-3	CASSREIAGGSPDTQYF
NA	TRBV6-5	TRBJ1-2	CASSYNDRKDGYTF